The sequence of this T cell receptor beta chain was determined in a study of blood T cell repertoires in COVID-19. The CDR3 is made up of 14 amino acids. The germline V and J ends were trimmed by 1 base and 6 bases, with 10 bases remaining between them. Germline V gives CDR1 SGHVS, CDR2 FQNEAQ. Here immunoSEQ multiplex PCR was the method, and the copy in TCRdb shows in-frame clones only, minus some. The sample shows about 86,000 clones, more than 65% of them seen only once. The chain recombines TRBV7-8 with TRBJ1-5; no clear D. The TCR originated in a man aged 65 to 79 with acute or convalescent COVID-19. The specimen sequenced was peripheral blood. CDR3 region: CASSLGTAGQPQHF. DNA of the CDR3: TGTGCCAGCAGCTTAGGAACTGCGGGTCAGCCCCAGCATTTT.